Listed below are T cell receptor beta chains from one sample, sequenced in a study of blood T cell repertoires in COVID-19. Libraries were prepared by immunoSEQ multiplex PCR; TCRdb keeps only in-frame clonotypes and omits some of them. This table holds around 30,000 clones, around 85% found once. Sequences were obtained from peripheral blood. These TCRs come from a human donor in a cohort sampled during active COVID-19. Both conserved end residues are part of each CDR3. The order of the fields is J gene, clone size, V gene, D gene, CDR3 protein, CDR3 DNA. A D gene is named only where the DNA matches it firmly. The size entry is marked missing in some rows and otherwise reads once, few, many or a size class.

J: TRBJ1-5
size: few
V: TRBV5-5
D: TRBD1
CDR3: CASSPRDRNNQPQHF
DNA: TGTGCCAGCAGCCCAAGGGACAGGAACAATCAGCCCCAGCATTTT

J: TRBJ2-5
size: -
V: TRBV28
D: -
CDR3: CASLSGLNYVAQYF
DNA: TGTGCCAGCCTCTCCGGACTGAACTACGTGGCCCAGTACTTC

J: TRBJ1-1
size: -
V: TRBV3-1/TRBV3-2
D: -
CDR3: CASSHMQGIRTEAFF
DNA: TGTGCCAGCAGCCATATGCAGGGGATTCGCACTGAAGCTTTCTTT

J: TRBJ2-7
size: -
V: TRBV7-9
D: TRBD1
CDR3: CASSRVGTVGEQYF
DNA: TGTGCCAGCAGCCGCGTTGGGACAGTCGGCGAGCAGTACTTC

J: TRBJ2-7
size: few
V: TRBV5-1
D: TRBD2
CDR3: CASSLVASGSYEQYF
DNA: TGCGCCAGCAGCTTGGTAGCTAGCGGATCCTACGAGCAGTACTTC

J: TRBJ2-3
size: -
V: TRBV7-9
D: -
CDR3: CASSSTFPTDTQYF
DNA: TGTGCCAGCAGCTCGACATTCCCGACAGATACGCAGTATTTT

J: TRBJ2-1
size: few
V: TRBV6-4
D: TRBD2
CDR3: CASSPLAGGLGEQFF
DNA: TGTGCCAGCAGTCCCCTAGCGGGAGGCCTGGGTGAGCAGTTCTTC

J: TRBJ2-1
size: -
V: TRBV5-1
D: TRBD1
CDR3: CASSGQGGDYNEQFF
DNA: TGCGCCAGCAGCGGACAGGGGGGCGACTACAATGAGCAGTTCTTC

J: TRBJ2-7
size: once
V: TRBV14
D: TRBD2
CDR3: CASSQGPSGSFEQYF
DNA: TGTGCCAGCAGCCAAGGGCCTAGCGGGAGCTTCGAGCAGTACTTC

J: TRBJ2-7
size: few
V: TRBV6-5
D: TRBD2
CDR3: CASRRTSGTYEQYF
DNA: TGTGCCAGCAGAAGGACTAGCGGGACGTACGAGCAGTACTTC

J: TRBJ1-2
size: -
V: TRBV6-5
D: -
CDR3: CASSYSQDGYTF
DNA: TGTGCCAGCAGTTACTCGCAGGATGGCTACACCTTC

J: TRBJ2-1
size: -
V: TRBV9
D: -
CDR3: CASSIPGVYNEQFF
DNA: TGTGCCAGCAGCATACCAGGGGTATACAATGAGCAGTTCTTC

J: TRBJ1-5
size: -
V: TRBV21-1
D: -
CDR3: CASSPTRSDRGRDQPQHF
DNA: TGTGCCAGCAGCCCCACTCGCTCAGACAGGGGGCGCGATCAGCCCCAGCATTTT

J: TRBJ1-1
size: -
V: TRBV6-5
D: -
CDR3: CASSYSSAGNAGEAFF
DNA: TGTGCCAGCAGTTACTCATCGGCCGGGAATGCGGGTGAAGCTTTCTTT

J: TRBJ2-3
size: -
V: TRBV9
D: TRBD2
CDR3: CASSAGETSTDTQYF
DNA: TGTGCCAGCAGTGCGGGGGAGACTAGCACAGATACGCAGTATTTT

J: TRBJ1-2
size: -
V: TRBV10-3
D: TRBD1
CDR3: CAISESVGGQMARGYTF
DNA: TGTGCCATCAGTGAGTCAGTGGGGGGACAGATGGCCCGTGGCTACACCTTC

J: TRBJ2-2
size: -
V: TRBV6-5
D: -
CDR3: CASTKGVANTGELFF
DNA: TGTGCCAGCACAAAGGGAGTCGCGAACACCGGGGAGCTGTTTTTT

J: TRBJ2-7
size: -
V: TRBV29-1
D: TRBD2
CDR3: CSVGGTSGYPYEQYF
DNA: TGCAGCGTCGGTGGGACTAGCGGATACCCCTACGAGCAGTACTTC

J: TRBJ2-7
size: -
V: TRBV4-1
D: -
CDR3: CASAQGLSSYEQYF
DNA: TGCGCCTCCGCCCAGGGACTGAGCTCCTACGAGCAGTACTTC

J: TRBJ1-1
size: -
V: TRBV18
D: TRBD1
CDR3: CASSPGTGGANTEAFF
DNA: TGTGCCAGCTCACCCGGGACAGGGGGTGCGAACACTGAAGCTTTCTTT

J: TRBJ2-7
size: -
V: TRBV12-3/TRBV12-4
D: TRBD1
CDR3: CASSIQGAQVQYF
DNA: TGTGCCAGCAGTATACAGGGGGCGCAGGTGCAGTACTTC

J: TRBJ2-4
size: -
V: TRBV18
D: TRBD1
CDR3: CASSPPRGDRGGNIQYF
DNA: TGTGCCAGCTCACCACCGAGGGGGGACAGGGGCGGAAACATTCAGTACTTC

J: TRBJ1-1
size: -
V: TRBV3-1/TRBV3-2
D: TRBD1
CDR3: CASSGPGTGNTEAFF
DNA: TGTGCCAGCAGCGGACCCGGGACAGGGAACACTGAAGCTTTCTTT

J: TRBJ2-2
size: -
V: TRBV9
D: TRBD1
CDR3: CASTGQGAGELFF
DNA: TGTGCCAGCACGGGACAGGGGGCCGGGGAGCTGTTTTTT

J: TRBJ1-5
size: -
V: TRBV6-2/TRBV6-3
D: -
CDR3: CASSYPDSSNQPQHF
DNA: TGTGCCAGCAGTTACCCCGACAGTAGCAATCAGCCCCAGCATTTT

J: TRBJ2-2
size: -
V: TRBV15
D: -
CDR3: CATSSKPYPNTGELFF
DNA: TGTGCCACCAGCAGCAAGCCATACCCGAACACCGGGGAGCTGTTTTTT

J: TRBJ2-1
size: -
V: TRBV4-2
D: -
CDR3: CASSHFRRGSAYNEQFF
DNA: TGTGCCAGCAGCCACTTCCGACGGGGTTCAGCCTACAATGAGCAGTTCTTC

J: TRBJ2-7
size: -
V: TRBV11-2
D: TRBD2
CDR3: CASSLGGGTYEQYF
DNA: TGTGCCAGCAGCTTAGGCGGGGGAACCTACGAGCAGTACTTC

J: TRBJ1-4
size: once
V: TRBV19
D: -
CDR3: CASSMIDRDEKLFF
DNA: TGTGCCAGTAGTATGATCGACAGAGATGAAAAACTGTTTTTT

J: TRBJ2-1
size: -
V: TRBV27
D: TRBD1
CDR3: CASSWTGGEQFF
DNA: TGTGCCAGCAGTTGGACAGGGGGCGAGCAGTTCTTC

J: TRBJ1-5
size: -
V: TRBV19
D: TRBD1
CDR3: CASSIPPDRPNQPQHF
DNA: TGTGCCAGTAGTATCCCCCCGGACAGGCCCAATCAGCCCCAGCATTTT

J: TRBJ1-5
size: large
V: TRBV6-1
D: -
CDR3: CASSDFAGAQPQHF
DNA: TGTGCCAGCAGTGATTTCGCGGGGGCGCAGCCCCAGCATTTT

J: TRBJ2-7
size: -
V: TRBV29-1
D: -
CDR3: CSVEGQGGHEQYF
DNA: TGCAGCGTTGAAGGCCAGGGCGGCCACGAGCAGTACTTC

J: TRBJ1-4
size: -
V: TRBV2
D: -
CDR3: CANQGRGDEKLFF
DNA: TGTGCCAACCAGGGGAGGGGGGATGAAAAACTGTTTTTT

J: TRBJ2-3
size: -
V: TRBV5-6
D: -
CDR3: CASSFSSTDTQYF
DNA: TGTGCCAGCAGCTTCTCTAGCACAGATACGCAGTATTTT

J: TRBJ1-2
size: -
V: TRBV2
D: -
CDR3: CASSEALPRAVGYTF
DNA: TGTGCCAGCAGTGAAGCGCTACCGCGCGCTGTCGGCTACACCTTC

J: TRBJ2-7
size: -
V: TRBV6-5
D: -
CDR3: CASSYQGPLYEQYF
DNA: TGTGCCAGCAGTTACCAGGGTCCTCTCTACGAGCAGTACTTC

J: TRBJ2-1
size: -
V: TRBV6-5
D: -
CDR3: CASRQLSSSYNEQFF
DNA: TGTGCCAGCAGGCAACTATCGAGCTCCTACAATGAGCAGTTCTTC

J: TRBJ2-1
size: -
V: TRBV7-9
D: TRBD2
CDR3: CASSFRLALDEQFF
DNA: TGTGCCAGCAGCTTCCGACTAGCGTTGGATGAGCAGTTCTTC

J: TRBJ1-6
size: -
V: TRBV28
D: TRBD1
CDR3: CASTSPGTDNSPLHF
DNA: TGTGCCAGCACTTCTCCCGGGACAGATAATTCACCCCTCCACTTT

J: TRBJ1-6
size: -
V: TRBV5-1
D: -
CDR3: CASSGGQSGLALHF
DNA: TGCGCCAGCAGCGGTGGACAGTCCGGTTTGGCCCTCCACTTT

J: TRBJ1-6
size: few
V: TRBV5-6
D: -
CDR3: CASSLRYHGTSSYNSPLHF
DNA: TGTGCCAGCAGCCTGAGGTATCACGGTACAAGCTCCTATAATTCACCCCTCCACTTT

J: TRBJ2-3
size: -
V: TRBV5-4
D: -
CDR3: CASSSRQTFTDTQYF
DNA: TGTGCCAGCAGCTCGAGACAGACATTCACAGATACGCAGTATTTT

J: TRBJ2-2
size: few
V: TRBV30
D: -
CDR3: CAWSRQETNTGELFF
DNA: TGTGCCTGGTCCCGACAGGAGACAAACACCGGGGAGCTGTTTTTT

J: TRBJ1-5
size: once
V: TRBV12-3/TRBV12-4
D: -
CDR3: CASSTGLGQPQHF
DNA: TGTGCCAGCAGCACAGGGCTTGGTCAGCCCCAGCATTTT

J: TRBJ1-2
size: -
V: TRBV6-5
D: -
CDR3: CASTLGTPDGGYTF
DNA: TGTGCCAGCACCCTAGGAACCCCAGACGGAGGCTACACCTTC

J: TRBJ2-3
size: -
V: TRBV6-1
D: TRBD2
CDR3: CASSDLGLTGTDTQYF
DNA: TGTGCCAGCAGTGACCTGGGACTAACGGGCACAGATACGCAGTATTTT

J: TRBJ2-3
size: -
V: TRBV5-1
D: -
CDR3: CASSFYIRGLTSGTDTQYF
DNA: TGCGCCAGCAGCTTTTATATAAGGGGGCTGACTAGCGGCACAGATACGCAGTATTTT

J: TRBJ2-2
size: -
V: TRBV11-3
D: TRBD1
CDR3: CASSITGATGELFF
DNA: TGTGCCAGTTCGATAACAGGGGCCACCGGGGAGCTGTTTTTT

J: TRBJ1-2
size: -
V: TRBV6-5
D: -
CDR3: CASSYSGGTQGGYTF
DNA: TGTGCCAGCAGTTACTCGGGGGGGACGCAGGGCGGCTACACCTTC

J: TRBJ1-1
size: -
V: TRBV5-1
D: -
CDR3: CASSLRRDTEAFF
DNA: TGCGCCAGCAGCTTAAGGCGGGACACTGAAGCTTTCTTT

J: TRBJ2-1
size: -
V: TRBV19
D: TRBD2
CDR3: CASSITGGLNSEQFF
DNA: TGTGCCAGTAGTATTACGGGAGGTCTCAACAGTGAGCAGTTCTTC

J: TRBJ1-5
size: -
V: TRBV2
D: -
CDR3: CASSVGRDNQPQHF
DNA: TGTGCCAGCAGTGTAGGACGGGACAATCAGCCCCAGCATTTT

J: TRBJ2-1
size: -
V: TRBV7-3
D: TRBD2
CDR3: CASSLRGLAGYNEQFF
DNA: TGTGCCAGCAGCTTAAGGGGACTAGCGGGATACAATGAGCAGTTCTTC

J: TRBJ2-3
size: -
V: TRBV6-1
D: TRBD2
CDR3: CASSARLAGAHTDTQYF
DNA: TGTGCCAGCAGTGCCCGACTAGCGGGGGCCCACACAGATACGCAGTATTTT

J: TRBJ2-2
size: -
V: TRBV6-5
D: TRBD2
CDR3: CASSIAGTGTGELFF
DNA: TGTGCCAGCAGTATAGCGGGAACAGGCACCGGGGAGCTGTTTTTT

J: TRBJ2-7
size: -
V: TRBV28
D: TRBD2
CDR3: CASQSGSLYEQYF
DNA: TGTGCCTCCCAAAGCGGGAGTCTGTACGAGCAGTACTTC

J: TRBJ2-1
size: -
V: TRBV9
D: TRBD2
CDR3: CASSVEPGLANEQFF
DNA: TGTGCCAGCAGCGTAGAGCCTGGACTAGCCAATGAGCAGTTCTTC